The present TCR beta chain was sequenced within a study of Graves' ophthalmopathy and Graves' hyperthyroidism. Study-level results: In predicting ophthalmopathy progression, the model reached about 71% sensitivity and under 75% specificity.

Transcripts of RNA were the source for amplifying TCR beta CDR3 regions. HTBI primers were used in a first-round RT-PCR, which preceded a second-round multiplex PCR. TCRdb analysed the multiplex PCR reads with MiXCR anew, one entry per CDR3 protein. The sample consists of tens of thousands of distinct CDR3 sequences, around 50% of them appearing once. What supplied the PBMCs was approximately 10 ml of fresh peripheral blood. Comments on this clonotype: Its target is unknown.

V lost 8 bases and J lost 5, with 12 bases in between. The CDR3 is 11 residues long. The V gene's germline CDR1 is DFQATT and CDR2 SNEGSKA (reference sequence). This TCR came from an adult man with Graves' ophthalmopathy. Sequencing was performed on peripheral blood. V and J are TRBV20-1 and TRBJ1-2; the D is unclear. CDR3 sequence: CSTYYLYGYTF. The CDR3 coding sequence is TGCAGTACTTACTACCTTTATGGCTACACCTTC.